This entry features one T cell receptor (beta chain) sequence. The sample belongs to a study of blood T cell repertoires in COVID-19. Cohorts were assigned according to the clinical history that participants reported. The germline CDR1 and CDR2 sequences are LGHNA and YSLEER. There are 15 residues in the CDR3. Trimming at V came to 4 bases and at J to 4 bases, leaving 7 bases not matched to a gene. Original handling: Reference gene primers were amplified, and this amplification served to estimate nucleated cell counts. The method was immunoSEQ multiplex PCR; TCRdb's version includes in-frame clones alone and lacks a portion of them. Clonal size and the V and J genes are those of that table, whereas D and trimming came from the DNA. The repertoire consists of over 350,000 clones, with nearly 90% occurring once and the leading ten covering approximately 2%.

The sample was PBMCs or T cells enriched from blood (not recorded which). This sequence originates from a woman aged 18-29 years with acute COVID-19. The rearrangement links TRBV4-3 to TRBJ2-1; 7 bases are shared with TRBD2. The CDR3 spells CASSRDSGSYNEQFF. CDR3 nucleotide sequence: TGCGCCAGCAGCCGGGATAGCGGGTCTTACAATGAGCAGTTCTTC.